This T cell receptor beta chain was recovered during a study of T cells in Graves' hyperthyroidism and ophthalmopathy. At the level of the study: Peripheral blood specimens were obtained at initial diagnosis, prior to any treatment.

This clonotype was counted many times. CDR1 is DFQATT and CDR2 is SNEGSKA in the germline V gene (reference sequence). V was pared by 0 bases and J by 6 bases, with 15 bases of the junction left unmatched. This CDR3 is built from 17 residues. Diagnosing involved the use of clinical symptoms, serum thyroxine and TRAb, thyroid ultrasound and orbital computed tomography. Around 9.8 ml fresh peripheral blood yielded the PBMCs. TCR beta CDR3 sequences were amplified from RNA transcripts. TCR CDR3 underwent first-round RT-PCR with the HTBI primer set. Each CDR3 protein is one row after TCRdb ran MiXCR on the multiplex PCR reads. The sample consists of 660,000 or so distinct CDR3 sequences, around 20% of them appearing once.

Sequenced input: blood. V gene TRBV20-1 combines with J gene TRBJ2-5, with TRBD2 identical over 8 bases. The origin of this receptor is a man aged 25-45 years with Graves' ophthalmopathy. The CDR3 DNA follows: TGCAGTGCTAGAGATGAGGGGACTAGAAGGAGCGGGCAGACCCAGTACTTC. It encodes CSARDEGTRRSGQTQYF.